The rows below give T cell receptor beta chains drawn from one sample of a study of blood T cell repertoires in COVID-19. The repertoire was sequenced with immunoSEQ multiplex PCR; TCRdb's copy has only in-frame clones and lacks some. The top ten hold around 10% of the sample, which has 150,000 to 200,000 clones, roughly 84% seen once. Source material: peripheral blood. These TCRs come from a woman of 80 years or more with active or convalescent COVID-19. Both conserved end residues are part of each CDR3. Fields, in order: clone size, D gene, V gene, J gene, CDR3 DNA, CDR3 protein. A D gene is named only where the DNA matches it firmly. A row's size may be missing; if present it is once, few, many or a size class.

NA	TRBD1	TRBV5-1	TRBJ2-3	TGCGCCACTAAAGAATTAGGACAGGGGGCAGCAGATACGCAGTATTTT	CATKELGQGAADTQYF
NA	NA	TRBV6-1	TRBJ1-3	TGTGCCAGCAGTCCCCCGGGTTACTCTGGAAACACCATATATTTT	CASSPPGYSGNTIYF
NA	NA	TRBV19	TRBJ1-1	TGTGCCAGTAGTATTTTGACAGCCCTGAACACTGAAGCTTTCTTT	CASSILTALNTEAFF
NA	NA	TRBV19	TRBJ2-7	TGTGCCAGTAGTGCACTTTCAGGGGCAAAAGTCTACGAGCAGTACTTC	CASSALSGAKVYEQYF
NA	NA	TRBV19	TRBJ1-5	TGTGCCACCTCCCTAGGAGGGGCTTCTAGCAATCAGCCCCAGCATTTT	CATSLGGASSNQPQHF
NA	TRBD2	TRBV19	TRBJ2-7	TGTGCCAGTAGCCAAGGGACTAGCGGTTCCTACGAGCAGTACTTC	CASSQGTSGSYEQYF
few	NA	TRBV30	TRBJ2-5	TGTGCCTGGAGTGTACAGGGGACTCTGAGGGAGACCCAGTACTTC	CAWSVQGTLRETQYF
NA	TRBD1	TRBV9	TRBJ1-2	TGTGCCAGCAGCGCCAACAGGGGGTTAGGAGGCTACACCTTC	CASSANRGLGGYTF
NA	NA	TRBV4-3	TRBJ2-7	TGCGCCAGCAGCCAAGCGGTGCCGGGATCCTACGAGCAGTACTTC	CASSQAVPGSYEQYF
NA	TRBD1	TRBV7-2	TRBJ1-5	TGTGCCAGCAGCTTGGACAGGGTCCAGCCCCAGCATTTT	CASSLDRVQPQHF
NA	TRBD1	TRBV11-2	TRBJ1-5	TGTGCCAGCAGCGTATCCGGGACAGGGAATCAGCCCCAGCATTTT	CASSVSGTGNQPQHF
NA	TRBD1	TRBV5-3	TRBJ1-5	TGTGCCAGAAGCGGGGACAGGGGCGAGAATCAGCCCCAGCATTTT	CARSGDRGENQPQHF
NA	NA	TRBV9	TRBJ2-5	TGTGCCAGCAGCTCCAGACCACAGGGAGTCGGGGAGACCCAGTACTTC	CASSSRPQGVGETQYF
NA	NA	TRBV5-1	TRBJ2-1	TGCGCCAGCAGCATACAGGGAGTCGGGTACAATGAGCAGTTCTTC	CASSIQGVGYNEQFF
NA	NA	TRBV9	TRBJ2-1	TGTGCCAGCAGCGTAGATTACTACAATGAGCAGTTCTTC	CASSVDYYNEQFF
NA	NA	TRBV19	TRBJ2-1	TGTGCCAGTAGTATTTCAGTATTCAATGAGCAGTTCTTC	CASSISVFNEQFF
NA	NA	TRBV12-3/TRBV12-4	TRBJ2-2	TGTGCCAGCAGTTTAGAGGGGGACGGGGAGCTGTTTTTT	CASSLEGDGELFF
once	NA	TRBV18	TRBJ2-3	TGTGCCAGCTCACCACGGCAGAGCACAGATACGCAGTATTTT	CASSPRQSTDTQYF
NA	TRBD2	TRBV10-3	TRBJ2-7	TGTGCCATTCGGACTAGCGGGGGGGCCTACGAGCAGTACTTC	CAIRTSGGAYEQYF
NA	TRBD1	TRBV5-1	TRBJ1-5	TGCGCCAGCAGCTCGTTCACAGGGGGAAATCAGCCCCAGCATTTT	CASSSFTGGNQPQHF
NA	NA	TRBV6-5	TRBJ2-7	TGTGCCAGCTCCCATCCTGAGGCAGGGACCTACGAGCAGTACTTC	CASSHPEAGTYEQYF
NA	NA	TRBV10-3	TRBJ1-2	TGTGCCATCAGTGACACAGGATATGGCTACACCTTC	CAISDTGYGYTF
NA	NA	TRBV18	TRBJ1-1	TGTGCCAGCTCACCAGGCAGGTCCACTGAAGCTTTCTTT	CASSPGRSTEAFF
once	NA	TRBV7-9	TRBJ2-3	TGTGCCAGCAGCTTAGATGCGGGGCCCCGCACAGATACGCAGTATTTT	CASSLDAGPRTDTQYF
NA	NA	TRBV9	TRBJ2-2	TGTGCCAGCAGCGTACAGGCAGGGAAGACTGGGGAGCTGTTTTTT	CASSVQAGKTGELFF
NA	TRBD2	TRBV7-2	TRBJ2-7	TGTGCCAGCAGCTTAGACTATACGGGGGGGCGCGACGAGCAGTACTTC	CASSLDYTGGRDEQYF
once	TRBD1	TRBV10-1	TRBJ2-7	TGCGCCAGCAGAACTCCGGGACAGCTGTCCTACGAGCAGTACTTC	CASRTPGQLSYEQYF
NA	NA	TRBV18	TRBJ1-1	TGTGCCAGCTCACCCTCCCGACAGAACACTGAAGCTTTCTTT	CASSPSRQNTEAFF